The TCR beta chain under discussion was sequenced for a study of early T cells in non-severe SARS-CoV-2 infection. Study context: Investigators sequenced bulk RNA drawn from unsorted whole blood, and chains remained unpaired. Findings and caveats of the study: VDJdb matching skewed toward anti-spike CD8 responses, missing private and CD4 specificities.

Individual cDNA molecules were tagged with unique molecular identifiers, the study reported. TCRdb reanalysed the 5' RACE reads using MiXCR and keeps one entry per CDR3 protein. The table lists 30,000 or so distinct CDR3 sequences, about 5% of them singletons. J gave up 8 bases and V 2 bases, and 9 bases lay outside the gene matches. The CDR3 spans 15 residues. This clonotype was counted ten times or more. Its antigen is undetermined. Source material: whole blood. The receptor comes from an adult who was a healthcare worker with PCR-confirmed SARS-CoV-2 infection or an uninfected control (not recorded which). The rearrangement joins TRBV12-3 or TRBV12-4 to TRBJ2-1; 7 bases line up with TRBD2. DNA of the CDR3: TGTGCCAGCAGTTTACTGGGCGGGAGCACAGATGAGCAGTTCTTC. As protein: CASSLLGGSTDEQFF.